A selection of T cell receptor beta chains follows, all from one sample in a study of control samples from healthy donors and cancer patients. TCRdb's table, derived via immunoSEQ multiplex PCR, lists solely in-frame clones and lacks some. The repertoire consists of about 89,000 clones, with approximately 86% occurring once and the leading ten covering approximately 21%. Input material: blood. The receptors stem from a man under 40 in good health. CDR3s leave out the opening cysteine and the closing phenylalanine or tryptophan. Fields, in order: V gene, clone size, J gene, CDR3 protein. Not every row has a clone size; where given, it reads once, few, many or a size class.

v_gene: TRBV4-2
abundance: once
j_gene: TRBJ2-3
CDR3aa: ASSQEKRGGGYTQY

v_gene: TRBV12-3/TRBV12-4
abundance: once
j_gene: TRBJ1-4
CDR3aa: ASSLTGAKLF

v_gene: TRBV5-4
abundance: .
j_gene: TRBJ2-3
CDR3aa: ASSLDGVDSLITQY

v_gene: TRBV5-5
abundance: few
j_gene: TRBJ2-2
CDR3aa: ASSFGGFTGELF

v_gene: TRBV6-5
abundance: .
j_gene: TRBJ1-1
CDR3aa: ASSYSSRQVAEAF

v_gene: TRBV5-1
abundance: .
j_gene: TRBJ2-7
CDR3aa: ASSLPGTSGYEQY

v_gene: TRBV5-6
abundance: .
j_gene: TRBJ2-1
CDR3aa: ASSLGTVDNEQF

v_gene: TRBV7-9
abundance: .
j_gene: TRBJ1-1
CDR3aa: ASSLVQGEDTEAF

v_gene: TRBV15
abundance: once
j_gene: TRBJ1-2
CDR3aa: ATSRGGTDYGYT

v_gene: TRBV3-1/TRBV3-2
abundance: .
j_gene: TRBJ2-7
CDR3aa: ASTGDRGLNEQY

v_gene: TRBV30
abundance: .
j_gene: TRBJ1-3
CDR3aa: AGQGASGNTIY

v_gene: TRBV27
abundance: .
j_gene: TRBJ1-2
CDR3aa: ASRTYEGVDYGYT

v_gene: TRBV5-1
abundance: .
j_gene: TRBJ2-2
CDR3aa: ASSFDRNTGELF

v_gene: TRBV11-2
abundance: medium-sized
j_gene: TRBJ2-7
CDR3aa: ATSRRGAGYEQY

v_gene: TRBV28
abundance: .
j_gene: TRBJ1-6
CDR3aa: ASSKGALRYSPLH

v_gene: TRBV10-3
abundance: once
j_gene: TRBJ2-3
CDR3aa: AISELAGGSGTDTQY

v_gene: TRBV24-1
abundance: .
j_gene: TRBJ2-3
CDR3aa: ATSSLTGLTQGDTQY

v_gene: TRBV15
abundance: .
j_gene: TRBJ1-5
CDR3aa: ATSTNPGGNQPQH

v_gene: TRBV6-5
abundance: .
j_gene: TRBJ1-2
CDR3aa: ASSFSTGRGYT

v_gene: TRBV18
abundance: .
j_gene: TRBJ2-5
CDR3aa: ASVTSELETQY

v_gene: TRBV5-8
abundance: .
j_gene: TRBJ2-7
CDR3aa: ASSRGAGLVPTYEQY

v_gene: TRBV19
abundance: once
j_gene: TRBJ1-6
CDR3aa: ASSRRDRASPLH

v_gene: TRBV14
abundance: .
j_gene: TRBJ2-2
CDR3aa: ASSPQGIGELF

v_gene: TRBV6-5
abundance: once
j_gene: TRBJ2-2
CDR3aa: ASSGRTGNTGELF

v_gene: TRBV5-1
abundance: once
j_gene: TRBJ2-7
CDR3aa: ASSSSLGGLSYEQY

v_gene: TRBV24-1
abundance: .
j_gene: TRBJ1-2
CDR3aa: ATSTNSYGYT

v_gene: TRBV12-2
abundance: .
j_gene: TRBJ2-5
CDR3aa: ASRPGAGTQY

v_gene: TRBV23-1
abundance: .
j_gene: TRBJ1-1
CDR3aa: ASSSTGPNTEAF

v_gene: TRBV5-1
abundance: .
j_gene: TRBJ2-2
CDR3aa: ASSLRTSGTNTGELF

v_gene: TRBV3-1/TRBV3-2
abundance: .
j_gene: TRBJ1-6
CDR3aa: ASSQAPPLSPLH

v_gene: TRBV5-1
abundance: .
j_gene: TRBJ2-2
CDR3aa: ASSTSTGGDTGELF

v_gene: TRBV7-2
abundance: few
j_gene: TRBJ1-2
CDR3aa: ASSQRTGNYGYT

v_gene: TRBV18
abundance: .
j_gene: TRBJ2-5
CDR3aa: ASSTVLGETQY

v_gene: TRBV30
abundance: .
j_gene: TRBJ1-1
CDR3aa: AFGLSQSTEAF

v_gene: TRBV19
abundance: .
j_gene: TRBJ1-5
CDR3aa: ASMWGPFNQPQH

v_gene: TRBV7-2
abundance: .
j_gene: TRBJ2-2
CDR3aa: ASSLARTGELF

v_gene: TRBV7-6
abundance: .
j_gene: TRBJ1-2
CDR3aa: ASRIDNNYGYT

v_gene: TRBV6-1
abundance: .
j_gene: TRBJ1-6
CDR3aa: ASSEVMQGGNNSPLH

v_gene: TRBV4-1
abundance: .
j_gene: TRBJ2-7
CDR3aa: ASSQAGDSYEQY

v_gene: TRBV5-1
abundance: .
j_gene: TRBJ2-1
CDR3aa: ASSWGQGGSIYNEQF

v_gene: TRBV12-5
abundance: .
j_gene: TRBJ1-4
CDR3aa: ASGPGYGSATNEKLF

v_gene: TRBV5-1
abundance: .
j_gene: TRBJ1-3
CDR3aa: ASSLASLSLSGNTIY

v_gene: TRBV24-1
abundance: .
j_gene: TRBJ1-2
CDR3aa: ATSDLGRGSDGYT

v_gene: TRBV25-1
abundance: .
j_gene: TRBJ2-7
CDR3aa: ASSEGWGTSYEQY

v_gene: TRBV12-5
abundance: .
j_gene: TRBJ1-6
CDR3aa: ASGLDSTNSPLH

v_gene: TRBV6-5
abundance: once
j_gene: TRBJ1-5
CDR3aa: ASSQGGLGNQPQH

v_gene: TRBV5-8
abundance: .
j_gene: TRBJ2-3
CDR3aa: ASSWGGRSTDTQY